The 27 T cell receptor beta chains below were found in one sample sequenced in a study of Ad26.COV2.S vaccination and SARS-CoV-2 variants. Here immunoSEQ multiplex PCR was the method, and the copy in TCRdb shows in-frame clones only, minus some. The sample includes about 350,000 clones, about 85% of them seen just once. This sample's treatment: roughly 20 received Ad26.COV2.S at low or high dose, single or two shots; a few received placebo; per-sample allocation not given. The samples were gathered on day 63 after the first injection of vaccine or placebo. The source material was peripheral blood, sampled in a trial of Ad26.COV2.S vaccine versus placebo. These receptor sequences come from a person aged 18 to 59 who received the Ad26.COV2.S COVID-19 vaccine or a placebo.

This chain joins TRBV6-5 and TRBJ2-5, with D possibly TRBD2 on 6 matching bases. Germline V gene data show CDR1 as MNHEY and CDR2 as SVGAGI. The length of the CDR3 is 14 residues. The V end was cut by 2 bases, the J end by 4 bases, with 11 bases between. The CDR3 loop is CASSYRSRGETQYF. Written as DNA, the CDR3 is TGTGCCAGCAGTTACCGATCGCGGGGAGAGACCCAGTACTTC.

The chain has TRBV6-5 and TRBJ2-7; perhaps TRBD1 as D (5 bases). Germline V gene lookup returns CDR1 MNHEY and CDR2 SVGAGI. The V gene lost 5 bases and the J gene lost 2 bases, with 10 bases spanning the gap. The CDR3 is made up of 13 amino acids. CDR3 sequence (DNA): TGTGCCAGCAGTCTACAGGAAACCTACGAGCAGTACTTC. This codes for CASSLQETYEQYF.

This clone was seen many times. This chain joins TRBV6-1 and TRBJ2-5; no reliable D call. The germline V and J ends were trimmed by 1 base and 5 bases, with 20 bases remaining between them. The CDR3 extends over 17 amino acids. Germline V gives CDR1 MNHNS, CDR2 SASEGT. The chain's CDR3 is CASSEDFWTSQGETQYF. CDR3 DNA: TGTGCCAGCAGTGAAGATTTTTGGACGTCCCAAGGGGAGACCCAGTACTTC.

This clone has a single count. An end of the junction does not agree with germline; a read error may underlie this. The V gene is TRBV9, the J gene TRBJ1-5, with D unresolved. The CDR3 length is 13 residues. Per germline, CDR1 SGDLS and CDR2 YYNGEE. The CDR3 here is CASSVYANQSQHF. The DNA of the CDR3 is TGTGCCAGCAGCGTATATGCTAATCAGTCCCAGCATTTT.

This clone was counted a few times. Other DNA sequences in the sample encode the same CDR3. The gene calls are TRBV7-2 and TRBJ1-2, with D unclear. Looked up from germline, CDR1 is SGHTA and CDR2 is FQGNSA. The CDR3 loop spans 14 amino acids. V lost 1 base and J lost 2, with 8 bases in between. CDR3 in amino acids: CASSLVAGNYGYTF. The CDR3 region has the DNA TGTGCCAGCAGCTTAGTCGCCGGGAACTATGGCTACACCTTC.

As concerns this clone: The same CDR3 arises from other DNA sequences in this sample as well. This chain joins TRBV20-1 and TRBJ2-1; D not resolved. CDR3 size: 10 residues. V was cut by 4 bases and J by 6 bases, with 4 bases left in between. From germline, CDR1 is DFQATT and CDR2 SNEGSKA (reference sequence). Here the CDR3 reads CSATRNEQFF. The CDR3 bases are TGCAGTGCTACCCGCAATGAGCAGTTCTTC.

This sequence joins TRBV28 and TRBJ1-2, with 7 nucleotides matching TRBD1. V lost 5 bases and J lost 3; bases outside the gene matches: 9. Germline assignment: CDR1 MDHEN and CDR2 SYDVKM. CDR3 length: 15 residues. The CDR3 here is CASSTPRGGDYGYTF. The CDR3 region has the DNA TGTGCCAGCAGTACACCCAGGGGGGGGGACTATGGCTACACCTTC.

The chain employs TRBV4-3 and TRBJ1-6, with D uncertain. Germline CDR1 LGHNA, CDR2 YSLEER. Trimming took off 3 bases at V and 7 bases at J, with 10 bases between the two ends. This CDR3 comprises 14 residues. CDR3: CASSQEGGNSPLHF. The DNA for the CDR3 is TGCGCCAGCAGCCAGGAGGGCGGGAATTCACCCCTCCACTTT.

V usage is TRBV3-1 (or the pseudogene TRBV3-2) and J usage is TRBJ2-7; TRBD1 matches 9 bases. The CDR3 is 14 residues long. The germline gives CDR1 LGHDT, CDR2 YNNKEL (reference sequence). J was trimmed by 3 bases and V by 4 bases; bases with no gene match: 4. This chain's CDR3 is CASSRDRDFYEQYF. The CDR3 coding sequence is TGTGCCAGCAGCCGGGACAGGGATTTCTACGAGCAGTACTTC.

The chain carries TRBV29-1 and TRBJ1-1, with D possibly matching TRBD1 (5 bases). Trimming removed 3 bases at V and 10 bases at J, with 9 bases between. The CDR3 is made up of 10 amino acids. Germline CDR1 reads SQVTM; CDR2 reads ANQGSEA. The CDR3 region is CSVERGRAFF. The CDR3 coding sequence is TGCAGCGTTGAGCGGGGCAGAGCTTTCTTT.

CDR3: CASSIPGGSYEQYF. DNA for the CDR3: TGTGCCAGTAGTATCCCAGGGGGATCCTACGAGCAGTACTTC. V is TRBV19 and J is TRBJ2-7, with 7 bases that match TRBD1. Germline-derived CDR1 and CDR2 are LNHDA and SQIVND (reference sequence). J gave up 1 base and V 3 bases, and 3 bases lay outside the gene matches. The CDR3 extends over 14 amino acids.

The chain combines TRBV12-5 with TRBJ1-5; 9 bases line up with TRBD1. The CDR3 contains 14 residues. Germline CDR1 reads LGHNT; CDR2 reads FRNRAP. V shed 5 bases and J 6 bases; nucleotides not matched to a gene: 5. The CDR3 region has the DNA TGTGCTAGTGGTACGGGACAGGGAACTCAGCCCCAGCATTTT. Translating it yields CASGTGQGTQPQHF.

V usage is TRBV5-4 and J usage is TRBJ2-5, with D possibly being TRBD1 (5 bases). The V end was cut by 1 base, the J end by 3 bases, with 7 bases between. The CDR3 is 13 amino acids. Germline CDR1 SGHNT, CDR2 YYREEE (reference sequence). The CDR3 nucleotides read TGTGCCAGCAGCTTGTTACAGGAAGAGACCCAGTACTTC. It is translated as CASSLLQEETQYF.

The chain uses TRBV28 and TRBJ2-7; a weak D match, TRBD1 (5 bases). The CDR3 spans 17 residues. V was pared by 6 bases and J by 3 bases, with 24 bases between. Per the germline V gene, CDR1 is MDHEN and CDR2 is SYDVKM. This CDR3 is CASSHHPALDRDYEQYF. CDR3 bases: TGTGCCAGCAGCCACCACCCCGCGTTAGACAGAGACTACGAGCAGTACTTC.

The rearrangement uses TRBV11-2 and TRBJ2-2; D is ambiguous. Trimming took 0 bases from V and 6 from J, leaving 5 bases between them. Germline V gene lookup returns CDR1 SGHAT and CDR2 FQNNGV. The CDR3 runs 13 residues. This CDR3 reads CASSLDFSGELFF. The CDR3 DNA reads as TGTGCCAGCAGCTTAGATTTTTCCGGGGAGCTGTTTTTT.

The genes are TRBV12-3 or TRBV12-4 and TRBJ2-3, with TRBD1 as a possible D gene (5 bases). V was pared by 9 bases and J by 0 bases, with 10 bases between. CDR3 size: 13 residues. CDR3 amino acids: CASRDRSTDTQYF. For the CDR3, the DNA is TGTGCCAGTAGAGACAGAAGCACAGATACGCAGTATTTT.

The chain has TRBV7-9 and TRBJ1-1, with a weak D call TRBD1 (5 bases). Between the trimmed V and J ends, which lost 1 base and 1 base, there was a span of 10 bases. Germline V gives CDR1 SEHNR, CDR2 FQNEAQ (reference sequence). The CDR3 has 15 amino acids. Here the CDR3 DNA reads TGTGCCAGCAGCTTAGGGGACGTTCAGAACACTGAAGCTTTCTTT. Translated: CASSLGDVQNTEAFF.

The chain links TRBV5-4 to TRBJ2-2, with 11 bases fitting TRBD2. V was pared by 1 base and J by 4 bases, with 12 bases of the junction left unmatched. CDR3 length: 19 amino acids. In germline, CDR1 is SGHNT, CDR2 YYREEE (reference sequence). The CDR3 sequence: CASSLTQLAGAVGTGELFF. Written as DNA, the CDR3 is TGTGCCAGCAGCTTGACCCAACTAGCGGGAGCTGTAGGCACCGGGGAGCTGTTTTTT.

The chain joins TRBV5-1 to TRBJ2-7; D possibly corresponds to TRBD1 (5 bases). The CDR3 is made up of 18 amino acids. The germline gives CDR1 SGHRS, CDR2 YFSETQ. V gave up 0 bases and J gave up 0 bases, with 19 bases separating them. DNA of the CDR3: TGCGCCAGCAGCTTGGAACCAACTCGACAGATCTACTCCTACGAGCAGTACTTC. This translates into CASSLEPTRQIYSYEQYF. Complete variable domain (other parts from reference TRBV5-1 and TRBJ2-7): KAGVTQTPRYLIKTRGQQVTLSCSPISGHRSVSWYQQTPGQGLQFLFEYFSETQRNKGNFPGRFSGRQFSNSRSEMNVSTLELGDSALYLCASSLEPTRQIYSYEQYFGPGTRLTVT.

This chain connects TRBV5-1 to TRBJ1-6; D may be TRBD1 (6 bases). Germline V gene sequence: CDR1 SGHRS, CDR2 YFSETQ. The CDR3 runs 14 residues. Trimming left V 4 bases short and J 7 bases short, with 12 bases between. This chain's CDR3 is CASSPDSTNSPLHF. The CDR3 region has the DNA TGCGCCAGCAGCCCGGACAGCACGAATTCACCCCTCCACTTT.

The chain combines TRBV28 with TRBJ1-1; weak D call: TRBD1 (5 bases). The germline CDR1 and CDR2 sequences are MDHEN and SYDVKM. V was trimmed by 6 bases and J by 0 bases, leaving 17 bases between them. This CDR3 spans 16 amino acids. The CDR3 coding sequence is TGTGCCAGCAGCCCCGGAGGGGCCCTAATGAACACTGAAGCTTTCTTT. Its protein is CASSPGGALMNTEAFF.

V usage is TRBV5-6 and J usage is TRBJ1-1, with TRBD1 identical over 7 bases. Germline CDR1 and CDR2: SGHDT and YYEEEE. The V segment lost 3 bases and the J segment 10 bases; nucleotides outside the gene matches: 9. This CDR3 region has 13 residues. CDR3 sequence reads: CASSSARQGAAFF. In DNA form, the CDR3 reads TGTGCCAGCAGCTCAGCCCGACAGGGCGCAGCTTTCTTT.

This clone was seen only once. The chain combines TRBV20-1 with TRBJ1-5; D gene ambiguous. This CDR3 has 13 amino acids. Per the germline V gene, CDR1 is DFQATT and CDR2 is SNEGSKA (reference sequence). V was cut by 3 bases and J by 1 base, with 7 bases left in between. The CDR3 DNA is TGCAGTGCTAGTCAAGAGAGCAATCAGCCCCAGCATTTT. Its translation: CSASQESNQPQHF.

This chain joins TRBV25-1 and TRBJ2-3; D remains unclear. Germline values: CDR1 MGHDK, CDR2 SYGVNS. The CDR3 length is 14 residues. V lost 3 bases and J 5 bases, leaving 12 bases between the germline ends. CDR3: CASSDAYWLDTQYF. In nucleotides, the CDR3 is TGTGCCAGCAGTGACGCTTACTGGCTAGATACGCAGTATTTT. Based on the CDR3 plus reference TRBV25-1 and TRBJ2-3, the full variable domain is EADIYQTPRYLVIGTGKKITLECSQTMGHDKMYWYQQDPGMELHLIHYSYGVNSTEKGDLSSESTVSRIRTEHFPLTLESARPSHTSQYLCASSDAYWLDTQYFGPGTRLTVL.

The V gene is TRBV15, the J gene TRBJ1-3; D unclear. The CDR3 contains 14 residues. Per germline, CDR1 LNHNV and CDR2 YYDKDF (reference sequence). Trimming removed 0 bases at V and 4 bases at J, with 7 bases between. The CDR3 here is CATSRDRGGNTIYF. The CDR3 bases are TGTGCCACCAGCAGAGATCGAGGCGGAAACACCATATATTTT.

J is TRBJ1-2 and V is TRBV18; D gene uncertain. The ends were cut back, 2 bases at V and 1 base at J, with 14 bases in the middle. Germline V gene lookup returns CDR1 KGHSH and CDR2 LQKENI. The CDR3 loop spans 16 amino acids. CDR3 sequence: CASSPSQTNLNYGYTF. The CDR3 DNA sequence: TGTGCCAGCTCACCATCGCAGACTAATCTTAACTATGGCTACACCTTC.

The rearrangement uses TRBV9 and TRBJ2-3; 12 bases align to TRBD2. Germline-derived CDR1 and CDR2 are SGDLS and YYNGEE. With 0 bases clipped from V and 2 bases from J, the junction kept 10 bases outside the gene matches. CDR3 size: 19 residues. The DNA for the CDR3 is TGTGCCAGCAGCGTAGTGTCTAGCGGGGGGGCCTATGTCACAGATACGCAGTATTTT. Encoded protein: CASSVVSSGGAYVTDTQYF. Filled out from reference TRBV9 and TRBJ2-3, the complete variable domain reads DSGVTQTPKHLITATGQRVTLRCSPRSGDLSVYWYQQSLDQGLQFLIQYYNGEERAKGNILERFSAQQFPDLHSELNLSSLELGDSALYFCASSVVSSGGAYVTDTQYFGPGTRLTVL.